This T cell receptor (beta chain) was sequenced during a study of post-analysis software for immune sequencing data (dated by TCRdb to the mid-2010s). Notes on the research overall: The recorded disease courses included relapsing-remitting, secondary progressive and progressive-relapsing multiple sclerosis, and some patients had no subtype annotation. The patient repertoires were compared against 11 previously published healthy control repertoires obtained from donors aged roughly 6 to 28 years. A subset of samples was prepared in parallel using single-end sample barcoding, then pooled and co-amplified after Illumina adapter ligation.

To demonstrate the VDJtools post-analysis software, the study profiled TCR beta repertoires from the peripheral blood of about a dozen young patients with multiple sclerosis. The multiple sclerosis patients were children and adolescents between roughly 6 and 17 years of age. With regard to this clonotype: Its antigen has not been determined. Qualities for individual bases were not recorded, and no much larger clone is one base off.

The library was built by means of PCR. Sequencing instrument: Illumina HiSeq 2500. To reduce PCR and sequencing biases, unique molecular identifiers were incorporated into the TCR beta cDNA libraries. About 500,000 cDNA molecules were obtained for every 1 to 10 million input T cells, so each molecule roughly corresponded to one T cell. The patient libraries were prepared and sequenced using the same protocol as the earlier healthy control dataset. Samples belonging to the same batch were prepared together, multiplexed and sequenced on a shared HiSeq lane. Under the source paper's analysis protocol: Raw barcoded reads were processed with MIGEC, and single-read molecular identifier groups were discarded before consensus assembly and CDR3 extraction. VDJtools was used for post-analysis of the clonotype tables, with diversity normalized by down-sampling every dataset to the smallest sample size. Repertoire overlap clustering matched CDR3 amino acid but not nucleotide sequences to correct batch-related cross-sample contamination. Using fastp at Q25 and MiXCR, TCRdb reprocessed the public reads and kept productive beta chains. Each CDR3 protein gets just one entry, which takes the most common genes and DNA from the rows behind it. It is TCRdb's table, rather than the study itself, that gives the V and J calls and clone size. A total of about 560,000 distinct CDR3 sequences appear in this sample, 44% of them only once. The ten largest clones represent roughly 1.8% of the sample.

The germline V gene sets CDR1 to SGDLS and CDR2 to YYNGEE. The CDR3 covers 14 residues, taking in both the cysteine and the phenylalanine. Only the CDR3 part of the read is kept: 42 bases, read in frame from the first base. A distance of 14 bases separates the germline ends of V and J, which lose 4 bases and 4 bases respectively. Paper-wide results and their limitations: Patients showed significantly higher frequencies than controls for a few TRBV segments, among them TRBV5-6, TRBV5-1 and TRBV20-1. When samples were clustered directly using the F measure, samples prepared in the same batch co-clustered strongly, which prompted a batch-effect correction. Multiple sclerosis patients had significantly lower normalized Chao1 diversity than controls, a result that suggests substantial peripheral T-cell clonal expansion. The multiple sclerosis patient group was slightly younger than the control group.

Here the chain combines TRBV9 and TRBJ1-1; the D gene is possibly TRBD1, with 6 bases matching. The source of this sequence is a girl aged 5 to 17 with multiple sclerosis. Specimen: blood. The nucleotides are TGTGCCAGCAGCTACGGGGGCGAGTTCACTGAAGCTTTCTTT. This yields the protein CASSYGGEFTEAFF.